This T cell receptor (beta chain) came from a study of cytomegalovirus exposure and HLA in healthy donors. General study results and limits: The classifier, whose performance was assessed in both the original and validation cohorts, reportedly diagnosed cytomegalovirus status with high specificity and sensitivity. The authors listed 150 or so TCR beta chains as cytomegalovirus-associated. Subsequent analysis revealed that first-cohort TCR clusters tended to co-occur in the 95 to 150 validation repertoires.

Profiled with immunoSEQ multiplex PCR; TCRdb holds only in-frame clones, not every one. The sample carries 220,000 or so clones, approximately 88% recorded once. In the case of this clone: Its antigen remains unidentified.

Germline V gene lookup returns CDR1 GTSNPN and CDR2 SVGIG (reference sequence). Deletions cut 2 bases from V and 0 bases from J, with 8 bases between. The CDR3 covers 14 residues. Specimen: PBMCs. The sequence came from a woman aged 30 to 39 in good health and CMV-seropositive. This chain connects TRBV30 to TRBJ1-5; D unresolved. The CDR3 region is CAWSLPYSNQPQHF. CDR3 coding DNA: TGTGCCTGGAGTTTGCCCTATAGCAATCAGCCCCAGCATTTT.